This T cell receptor (beta chain) was captured in a study of blood T cell repertoires in COVID-19. Study as a whole: Samples taken during acute and convalescent COVID-19 were collected in the United States, Italy and Spain.

TCRdb keeps only in-frame clones here, not all; method: immunoSEQ multiplex PCR. The sample shows over 250,000 clones, 70% to 90% of them seen only once. The CDR3 runs 13 residues. The ends lost 4 bases at V and 3 bases at J; junction bases unmatched: 3. Per the germline V gene, CDR1 is SGHNT and CDR2 is YYREEE (reference sequence). Sequencing was done on a sample of PBMCs or T cells enriched from blood (not recorded which). This clonotype was sampled from a woman aged 25 to 39 who had recovered from COVID-19. The chain has TRBV5-4 and TRBJ2-7; 8 bases agree with TRBD2. DNA of the CDR3: TGTGCCAGCAGCCCGGGGGGGGACTACGAGCAGTACTTC. Protein: CASSPGGDYEQYF.